This T cell receptor (beta chain) was profiled in a study of T cells after yellow fever vaccination. V was shortened by 1 base and J by 2 bases, with 6 bases between the two germline ends. The CDR3 is made up of 13 amino acids. The table lists this clonotype with a few counts. TCRdb analysed the 5' RACE reads with MiXCR anew, one entry per CDR3 protein. Of roughly 520,000 distinct CDR3 sequences listed, about a fifth are singletons. The receptor was isolated from a man aged 18 to 30 who received the YFV17D yellow fever vaccine. The sequences come from PBMCs, collected roughly 20 days after the first yellow fever vaccination. V gene TRBV12-3 or TRBV12-4 combines with J gene TRBJ2-7; no clear D. The CDR3 coding sequence is TGTGCCAGCAGTTTAGTCGGTCCCTACGAGCAGTACTTC. Protein sequence: CASSLVGPYEQYF.